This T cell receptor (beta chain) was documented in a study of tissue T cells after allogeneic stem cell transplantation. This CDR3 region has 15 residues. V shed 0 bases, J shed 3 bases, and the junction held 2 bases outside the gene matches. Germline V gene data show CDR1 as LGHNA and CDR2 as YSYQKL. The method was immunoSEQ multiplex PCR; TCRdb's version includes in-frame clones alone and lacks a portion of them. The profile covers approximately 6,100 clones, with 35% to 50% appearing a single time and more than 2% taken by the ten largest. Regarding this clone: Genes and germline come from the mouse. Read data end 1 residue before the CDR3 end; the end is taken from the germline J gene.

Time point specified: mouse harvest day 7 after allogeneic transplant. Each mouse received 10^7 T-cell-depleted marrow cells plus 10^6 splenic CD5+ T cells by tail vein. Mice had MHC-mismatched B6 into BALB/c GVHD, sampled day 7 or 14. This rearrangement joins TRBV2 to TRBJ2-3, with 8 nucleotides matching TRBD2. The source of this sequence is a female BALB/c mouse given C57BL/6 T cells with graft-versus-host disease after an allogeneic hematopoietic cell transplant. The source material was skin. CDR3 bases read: TGTGCCAGCAGCCAAGATGGGGGGGGAGCAGAAACGCTGTAT. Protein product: CASSQDGGGAETLY. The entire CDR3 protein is CASSQDGGGAETLYF.